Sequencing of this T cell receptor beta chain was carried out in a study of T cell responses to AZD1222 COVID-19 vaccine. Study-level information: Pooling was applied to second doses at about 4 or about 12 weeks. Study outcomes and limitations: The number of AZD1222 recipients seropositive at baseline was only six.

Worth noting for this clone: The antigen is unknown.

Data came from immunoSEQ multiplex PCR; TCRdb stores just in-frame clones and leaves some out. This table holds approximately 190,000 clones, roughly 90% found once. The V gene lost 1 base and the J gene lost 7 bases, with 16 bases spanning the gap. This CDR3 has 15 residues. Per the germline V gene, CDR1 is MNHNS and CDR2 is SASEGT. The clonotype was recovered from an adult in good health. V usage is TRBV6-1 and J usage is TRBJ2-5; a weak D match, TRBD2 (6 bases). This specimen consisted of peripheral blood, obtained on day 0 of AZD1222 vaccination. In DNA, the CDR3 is TGTGCCAGCAGTGAAGAGGTCGGGGGTCTAGGGACCCAGTACTTC. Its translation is CASSEEVGGLGTQYF.